This T cell receptor beta chain originates from a study of blood T cell repertoires in COVID-19. This CDR3 has 14 amino acids. Germline V gene sequence: CDR1 SGHRS, CDR2 YFSETQ. V lost 0 bases and J 7 bases, leaving 11 bases between the germline ends. Data came from immunoSEQ multiplex PCR; TCRdb stores just in-frame clones and leaves some out. The sample holds approximately 94,000 clones, roughly nine tenths seen once. The sequenced material came from peripheral blood. The J gene is TRBJ1-5, the V gene TRBV5-1; a weak D match, TRBD1 (5 bases). The source is a man aged 45-65 years with active COVID-19. The CDR3, as DNA: TGCGCCAGCAGCTTGGTACCCGGGGGGCAGCCCCAGCATTTT. It translates to CASSLVPGGQPQHF.